The present T cell receptor beta chain was sequenced within a study of blood T cell repertoires in COVID-19. Sequenced by immunoSEQ multiplex PCR; TCRdb stores in-frame clones only, minus some. The top ten clones hold under 1.2% of a sample with a few hundred thousand clones, more than 70% of them seen once. CDR1 SEHNR and CDR2 FQNEAQ come from the germline V gene (reference sequence). The CDR3 runs 17 residues. Trimming stripped 5 bases from V and 3 bases from J, with 19 bases between. The source is a woman aged 25 to 45 who had been exposed to COVID-19. The material sequenced was PBMCs or T cells enriched from blood (not recorded which). This sequence joins TRBV7-9 and TRBJ1-4; no reliable D call. CDR3 protein: CASSLHPPGKPNEKLFF. Here the CDR3 DNA reads TGTGCCAGCAGCCTACACCCACCGGGAAAACCTAATGAAAAACTGTTTTTT.